The sequence of this T cell receptor beta chain was determined in a study of CD4+ T cells in melanoma. Notes on the study in general: CD8+ T cell, macrophage and B cell function reportedly correlated with neoantigen-specific CD4+ T cells. Reportedly, melanoma neoantigen-specific CD4+ T cells showed varied differentiation states.

Comment on this clone: Its antigen remains unknown.

The CDR3 sequence is 15 residues long. CDR1 SGHTA and CDR2 FQGNSA come from the germline V gene. Trimming shortened V by 2 bases and J by 10 bases, and 17 bases separated the two germline ends. TCRdb's table, derived via immunoSEQ multiplex PCR, lists solely in-frame clones and lacks some. The sample consists of 7,500 to 10,000 clones, about 73% of them appearing once. This rearrangement joins TRBV7-2 to TRBJ1-4; D not certain. Input material: cells from a culture (not recorded whether cultured in vitro). The receptor comes from a human donor with melanoma. The CDR3 DNA is TGTGCCAGCAGCTTAAAGCGGTCTCCGTCCGGAAAACTGTTTTTT. Residues: CASSLKRSPSGKLFF.